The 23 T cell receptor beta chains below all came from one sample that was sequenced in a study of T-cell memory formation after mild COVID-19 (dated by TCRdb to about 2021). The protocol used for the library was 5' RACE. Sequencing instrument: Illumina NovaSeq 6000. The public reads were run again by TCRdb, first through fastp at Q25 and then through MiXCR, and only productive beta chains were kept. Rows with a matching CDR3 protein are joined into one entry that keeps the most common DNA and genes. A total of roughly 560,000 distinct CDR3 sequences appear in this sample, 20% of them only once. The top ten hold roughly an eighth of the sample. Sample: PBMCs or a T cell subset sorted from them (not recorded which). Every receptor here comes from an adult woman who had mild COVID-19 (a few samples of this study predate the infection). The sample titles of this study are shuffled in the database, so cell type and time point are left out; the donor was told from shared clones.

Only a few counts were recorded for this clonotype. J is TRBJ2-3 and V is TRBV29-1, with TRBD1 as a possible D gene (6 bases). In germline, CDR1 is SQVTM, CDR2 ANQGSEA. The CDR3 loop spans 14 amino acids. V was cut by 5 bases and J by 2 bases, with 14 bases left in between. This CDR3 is CSVSTGLITDTQYF. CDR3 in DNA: TGCAGCGTTTCCACAGGGCTGATCACAGATACGCAGTATTTT.

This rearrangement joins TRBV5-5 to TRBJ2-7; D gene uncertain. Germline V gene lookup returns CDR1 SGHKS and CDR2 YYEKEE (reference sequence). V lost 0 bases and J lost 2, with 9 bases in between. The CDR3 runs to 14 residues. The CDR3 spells CASSLDYGAYEQYF. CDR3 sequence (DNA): TGTGCCAGCAGCTTGGATTACGGAGCCTACGAGCAGTACTTC.

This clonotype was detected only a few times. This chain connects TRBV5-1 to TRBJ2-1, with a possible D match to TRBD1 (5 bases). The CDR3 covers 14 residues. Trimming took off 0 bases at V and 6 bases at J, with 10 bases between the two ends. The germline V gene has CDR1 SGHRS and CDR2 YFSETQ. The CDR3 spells CASSLDTTANEQFF. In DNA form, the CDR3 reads TGCGCCAGCAGCTTGGATACGACAGCCAATGAGCAGTTCTTC.

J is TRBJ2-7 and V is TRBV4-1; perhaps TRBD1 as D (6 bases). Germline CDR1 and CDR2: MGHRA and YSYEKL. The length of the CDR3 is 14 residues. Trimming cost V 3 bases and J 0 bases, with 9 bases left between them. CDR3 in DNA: TGCGCCAGCAGCCAGACACAGGGCTCCTACGAGCAGTACTTC. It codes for CASSQTQGSYEQYF.

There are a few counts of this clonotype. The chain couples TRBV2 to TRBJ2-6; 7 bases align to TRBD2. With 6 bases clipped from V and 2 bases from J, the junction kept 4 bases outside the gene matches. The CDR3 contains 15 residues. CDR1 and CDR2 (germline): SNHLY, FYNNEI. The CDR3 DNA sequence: TGTGCCAGCAGGCGGGAGAGCGCTGGGGCCAACGTCCTGACTTTC. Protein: CASRRESAGANVLTF.

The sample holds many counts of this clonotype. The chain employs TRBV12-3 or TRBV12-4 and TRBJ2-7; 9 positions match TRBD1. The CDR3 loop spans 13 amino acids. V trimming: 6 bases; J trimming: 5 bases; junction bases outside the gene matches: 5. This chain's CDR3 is CASRQGAGDEQYF. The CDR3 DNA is TGTGCCAGCAGACAGGGGGCAGGGGACGAGCAGTACTTC.

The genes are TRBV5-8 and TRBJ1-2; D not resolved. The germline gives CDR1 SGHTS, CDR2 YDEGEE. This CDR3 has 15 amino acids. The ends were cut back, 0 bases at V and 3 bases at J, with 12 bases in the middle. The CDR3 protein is CASSLVQEGYYGYTF. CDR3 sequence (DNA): TGTGCCAGCAGCTTGGTACAAGAAGGCTACTATGGCTACACCTTC.

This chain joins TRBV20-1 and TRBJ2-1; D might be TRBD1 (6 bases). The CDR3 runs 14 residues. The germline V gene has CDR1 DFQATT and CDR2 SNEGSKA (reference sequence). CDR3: CSLRGSQSYNEQFF. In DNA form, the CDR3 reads TGCAGCCTTAGGGGGAGCCAATCCTACAATGAGCAGTTCTTC.

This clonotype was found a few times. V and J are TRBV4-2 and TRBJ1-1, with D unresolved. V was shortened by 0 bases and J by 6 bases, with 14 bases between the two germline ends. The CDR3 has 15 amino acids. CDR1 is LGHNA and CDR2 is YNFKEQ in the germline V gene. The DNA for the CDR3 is TGTGCCAGCAGCCAAGATGGGGAGCAACCGTCTGAAGCTTTCTTT. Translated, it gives CASSQDGEQPSEAFF.

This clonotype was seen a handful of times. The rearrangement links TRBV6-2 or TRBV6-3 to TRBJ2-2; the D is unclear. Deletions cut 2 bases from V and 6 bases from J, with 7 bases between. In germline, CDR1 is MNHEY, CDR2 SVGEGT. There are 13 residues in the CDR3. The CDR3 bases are TGTGCCAGCAGTTACCAGTTTCCCGGGGAGCTGTTTTTT. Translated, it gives CASSYQFPGELFF.

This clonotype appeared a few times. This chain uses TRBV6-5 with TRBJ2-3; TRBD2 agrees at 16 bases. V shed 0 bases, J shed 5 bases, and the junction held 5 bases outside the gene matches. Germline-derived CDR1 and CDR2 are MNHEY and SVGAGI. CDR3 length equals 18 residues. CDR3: CASSYSPGLAGGRDTQYF. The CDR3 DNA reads TGTGCCAGCAGTTACTCACCGGGACTAGCGGGGGGGCGAGATACGCAGTATTTT.

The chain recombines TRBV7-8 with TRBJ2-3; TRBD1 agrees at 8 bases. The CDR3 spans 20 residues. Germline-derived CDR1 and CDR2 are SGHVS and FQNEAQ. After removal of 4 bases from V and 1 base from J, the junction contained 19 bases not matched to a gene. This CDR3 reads CASSYPGQASPKYGTDTQYF. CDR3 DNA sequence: TGTGCCAGCAGCTACCCGGGACAGGCCTCACCTAAATACGGCACAGATACGCAGTATTTT.

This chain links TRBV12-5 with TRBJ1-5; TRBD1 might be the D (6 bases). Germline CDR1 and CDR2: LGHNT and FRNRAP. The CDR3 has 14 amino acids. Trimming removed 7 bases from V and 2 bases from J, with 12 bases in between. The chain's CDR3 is CASALQGGNQPQHF. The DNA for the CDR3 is TGTGCTAGTGCCTTACAGGGTGGCAATCAGCCCCAGCATTTT.

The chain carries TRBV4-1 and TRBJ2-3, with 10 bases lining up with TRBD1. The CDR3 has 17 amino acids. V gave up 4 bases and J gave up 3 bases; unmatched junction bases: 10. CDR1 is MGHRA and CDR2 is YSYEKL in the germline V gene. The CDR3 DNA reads TGCGCCAGCAGCCGCGTGGCCGGGACAGGGGAAACAGATACGCAGTATTTT. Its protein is CASSRVAGTGETDTQYF.

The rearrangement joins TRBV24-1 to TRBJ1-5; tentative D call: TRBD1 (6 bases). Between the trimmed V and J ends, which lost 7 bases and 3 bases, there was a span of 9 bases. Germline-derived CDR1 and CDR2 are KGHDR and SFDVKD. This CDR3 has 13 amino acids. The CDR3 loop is CATSGTHNQPQHF. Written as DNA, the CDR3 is TGTGCCACCAGCGGGACACACAATCAGCCCCAGCATTTT.

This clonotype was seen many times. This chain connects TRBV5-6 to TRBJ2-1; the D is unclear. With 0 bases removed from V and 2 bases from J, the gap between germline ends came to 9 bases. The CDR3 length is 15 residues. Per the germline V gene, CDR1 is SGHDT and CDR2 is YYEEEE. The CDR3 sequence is CASSLGDMPYNEQFF. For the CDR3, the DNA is TGTGCCAGCAGCTTGGGAGACATGCCCTACAATGAGCAGTTCTTC.

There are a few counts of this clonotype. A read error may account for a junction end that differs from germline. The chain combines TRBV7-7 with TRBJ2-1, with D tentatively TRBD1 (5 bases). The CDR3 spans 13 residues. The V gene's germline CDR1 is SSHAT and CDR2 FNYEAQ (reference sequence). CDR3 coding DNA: TGTGCTAGCAGCGAGACAGACGGCAATGAGCAGTTCTTC. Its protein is CASSETDGNEQFF.

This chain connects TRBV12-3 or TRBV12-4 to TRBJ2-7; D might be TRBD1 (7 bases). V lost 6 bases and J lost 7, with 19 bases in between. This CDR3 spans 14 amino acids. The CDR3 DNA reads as TGTGCCAGCAGCTCGACAGGGACTCGCGGAGAGCAGTACTTC. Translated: CASSSTGTRGEQYF.

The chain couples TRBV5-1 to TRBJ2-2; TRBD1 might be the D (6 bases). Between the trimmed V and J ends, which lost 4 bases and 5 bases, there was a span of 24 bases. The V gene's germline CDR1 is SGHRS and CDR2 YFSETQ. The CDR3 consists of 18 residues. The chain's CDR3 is CASSIARGNRARTGELFF. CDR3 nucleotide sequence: TGCGCCAGCAGCATCGCGAGGGGCAACAGGGCTCGGACCGGGGAGCTGTTTTTT.

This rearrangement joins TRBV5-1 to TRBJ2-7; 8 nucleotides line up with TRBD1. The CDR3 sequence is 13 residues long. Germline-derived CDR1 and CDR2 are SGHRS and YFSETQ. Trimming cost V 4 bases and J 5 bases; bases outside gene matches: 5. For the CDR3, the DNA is TGCGCCAGCAGCCGACAGGGGCTCGACGAGCAGTACTTC. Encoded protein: CASSRQGLDEQYF. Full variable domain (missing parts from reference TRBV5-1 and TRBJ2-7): KAGVTQTPRYLIKTRGQQVTLSCSPISGHRSVSWYQQTPGQGLQFLFEYFSETQRNKGNFPGRFSGRQFSNSRSEMNVSTLELGDSALYLCASSRQGLDEQYFGPGTRLTVT.

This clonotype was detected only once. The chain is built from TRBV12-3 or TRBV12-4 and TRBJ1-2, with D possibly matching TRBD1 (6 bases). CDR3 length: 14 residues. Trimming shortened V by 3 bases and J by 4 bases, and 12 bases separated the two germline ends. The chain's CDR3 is CASSLGGAFYGYTF. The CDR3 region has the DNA TGTGCCAGCAGTTTGGGGGGCGCGTTCTATGGCTACACCTTC.

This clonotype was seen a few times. The CDR3 region is CASNSPGQGASSPLHF. For the CDR3, the DNA is TGTGCCAGCAACTCTCCGGGACAGGGGGCGAGTTCACCCCTCCACTTT. The chain recombines TRBV6-5 with TRBJ1-6; TRBD1 agrees at 12 bases. Unmatched junction bases numbered 10, after V lost 7 bases and J lost 9 bases. The CDR3 sequence is 16 residues long. Looked up from germline, CDR1 is MNHEY and CDR2 is SVGAGI.

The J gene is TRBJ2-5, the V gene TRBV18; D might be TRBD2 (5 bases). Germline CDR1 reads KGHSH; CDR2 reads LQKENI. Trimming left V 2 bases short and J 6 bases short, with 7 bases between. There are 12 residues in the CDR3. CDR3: CASSPNGKTQYF. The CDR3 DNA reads TGTGCCAGCTCACCAAACGGGAAGACCCAGTACTTC.